This is a list of T cell receptor beta chains from one sample in a study of vaccination and CD4 T cells after COVID-19. In TCRdb, the PCR reads were re-called with MiXCR into one record per CDR3 protein. In the table there are about 27,000 distinct CDR3 sequences, about 66% of which are singletons. No antigen is known for these receptors. The sequenced sample was CD4+ T cells from blood, cultured in vitro, obtained after SARS-CoV-2 vaccination. All receptors derive from a human donor who received a COVID-19 vaccine. Both conserved end residues are part of each CDR3. A D gene is named only where the DNA matches it firmly. A row's size may be missing; if present it is once, few, many or a size class.

D gene: TRBD1
clone size: -
J gene: TRBJ1-1
V gene: TRBV12-3/TRBV12-4
CDR3 length: 16
CDR3 DNA: TGTGCCAGCAGATCCGGACAGGGGGCGTCGAGAACTGAAGCTTTCTTT
CDR3 protein: CASRSGQGASRTEAFF

D gene: -
clone size: few
J gene: TRBJ1-5
V gene: TRBV24-1
CDR3 length: 12
CDR3 DNA: TGTGCCACCAGTGACACCAATCAGCCCCAGCATTTT
CDR3 protein: CATSDTNQPQHF

D gene: TRBD2
clone size: -
J gene: TRBJ2-7
V gene: TRBV2
CDR3 length: 15
CDR3 DNA: TGTGCCAGCGGGGAGGAGCGGGGGAGCTCCTACGAGCAGTACTTC
CDR3 protein: CASGEERGSSYEQYF

D gene: TRBD2
clone size: few
J gene: TRBJ2-1
V gene: TRBV15
CDR3 length: 13
CDR3 DNA: TGTGCCACCCTAGGGGTCGGGGGGTACGAGCAGTTCTTC
CDR3 protein: CATLGVGGYEQFF

D gene: -
clone size: -
J gene: TRBJ1-6
V gene: TRBV20-1
CDR3 length: 14
CDR3 DNA: TGCAGTGCGCTAGACAGCTCAATCAATTCACCCCTCCACTTT
CDR3 protein: CSALDSSINSPLHF

D gene: TRBD1
clone size: -
J gene: TRBJ1-6
V gene: TRBV20-1
CDR3 length: 15
CDR3 DNA: TGCAGTGCTAGCGGAACAGGGGGGATTAATTCACCCCTCCACTTT
CDR3 protein: CSASGTGGINSPLHF

D gene: TRBD1
clone size: -
J gene: TRBJ1-2
V gene: TRBV5-6
CDR3 length: 15
CDR3 DNA: TGTGCCAGCAGCCCAGAGACAGGGGATAACTATGGCTACACCTTC
CDR3 protein: CASSPETGDNYGYTF

D gene: -
clone size: -
J gene: TRBJ2-5
V gene: TRBV7-6
CDR3 length: 13
CDR3 DNA: TGTGCCAGCAGCAGACAGGTCCAAGAGACCCAGTACTTC
CDR3 protein: CASSRQVQETQYF

D gene: -
clone size: -
J gene: TRBJ2-7
V gene: TRBV10-2
CDR3 length: 13
CDR3 DNA: TGCGCCAGCACCTGGACCGCCACCTACGAGCAGTACTTC
CDR3 protein: CASTWTATYEQYF

D gene: -
clone size: -
J gene: TRBJ1-5
V gene: TRBV11-2
CDR3 length: 14
CDR3 DNA: TGTGCCAGCAGCTTAGCAGGGAGGGATCAGCCCCAGCATTTT
CDR3 protein: CASSLAGRDQPQHF

D gene: -
clone size: few
J gene: TRBJ1-1
V gene: TRBV11-3
CDR3 length: 15
CDR3 DNA: TGTGCCAGCAGCCCCTTGGGCGGATCGAACACTGAAGCTTTCTTT
CDR3 protein: CASSPLGGSNTEAFF